This TCR beta chain was obtained from a study of CD8+ T cells in alopecia areata (dated by TCRdb to 2016 to 2019). With regard to the full study: The treated patients took part in an open-label pilot trial in which moderate-to-severe alopecia areata was treated with oral tofacitinib at 5 to 10 mg twice daily. Patients stayed on tofacitinib for 6 to 18 months and then had 6 months of follow-up off drug so that delayed response and recurrence could be assessed. In both human patients and the C3H/HeJ mouse model, the study applied high-throughput TCRbeta sequencing to look at T cell clonal expansion in alopecia areata. Scalp tissue and sorted CD4+ and CD8+ peripheral blood T cells from patchy and totalis/universalis alopecia areata patients and from healthy controls were covered by human TCRbeta sequencing. Tofacitinib-treated patients had biopsies at baseline and at 4 and 24 weeks of treatment, with a later scalp biopsy in several patients. Scalp clonality was compared among normal scalp (n=4), patchy alopecia areata scalp (n=8), and alopecia totalis/universalis scalp (n=8). RNA was obtained with the PAXgene miRNA kit for fixed scalp, the miRNeasy kit for PBMCs, and the RNeasy kit for mouse skin. TCRbeta CDR3 regions were amplified by immunoSEQ multiplex PCR using 35 Vbeta forward and 13 Jbeta reverse primers. Broad study findings and their caveats: Unlike mouse skin, where gammadelta T cells dominate, normal human skin contains resident alphabeta T cells that get sequenced too, which complicates analysis of the scalp TCR repertoire. TCR sequences shared between patients were less clear than in mice, possibly partly because of HLA diversity in the patient population. Compared with normal scalp, lesional scalp, particularly in alopecia totalis/universalis, had higher clonality and more expanded CD8+ clones, which suggests antigenic drive.

This specimen's time point label, per the study, means: baseline before oral tofacitinib. Lesional scalp punch biopsies and peripheral blood were collected from alopecia areata patients. PBMCs were isolated by density centrifugation and stained for CD3, CD4 and CD8, after which CD4+ and CD8+ T cells were sorted on a FACSAria. Remarks on this clone: Its antigen is still unknown. No base-level quality is on record; no much larger clone is a single base apart.

Receptor amplification or capture employed the immunoSEQ multiplex PCR assay. For TCR sequencing, RNA was extracted from every sample and reverse transcribed into cDNA to serve as template. First-strand cDNA was synthesized using SuperScript III with a 2:1 mix of oligo-dT and random hexamers. Amplification bias was assessed with a synthetic immune receptor repertoire, and residual bias was removed computationally. The source study handled its data this way. After raw reads were preprocessed to remove errors, the CDR3 was defined following IMGT conventions as running from the conserved cysteine to phenylalanine. Clonality was computed by normalizing Shannon entropy by log2 of the number of productive unique TCRs and subtracting the result from 1. Whether scalp clones were CD4 or CD8 was inferred by matching scalp TCRbeta sequences against CD4 and CD8 repertoires sorted from blood. TCRdb took over this immuneACCESS table, retaining in-frame rearrangements with V and J assigned. Such tables are incomplete; in checked studies, under half of the missing clones stem from an unresolved V gene, and the remainder is unexplained. The V and J calls and clone size are taken from that table; D and trimming were inferred from the DNA. The table for this sample lists under 70,000 clones; almost 97% of them were counted only once. Approximately 24% of the sample goes to the ten largest clones.

Trimming removed 4 bases from V and 1 base from J, leaving 10 bases between the germline ends. The germline V gene gives CDR1 as SGDLS and CDR2 as YYNGEE. The CDR3 spans 14 residues, from the cysteine through the phenylalanine. Just CDR3 DNA is preserved here, 42 bases in frame from base 1. This receptor chain uses TRBV9 and TRBJ2-3; no D gene call is confident. The receptor was derived from a human donor with alopecia areata. Sample: CD8+ T cells sorted from blood, taken at week 0. The bases are TGTGCCAGCAGCATCGAGCTGGGCACAGATACGCAGTATTTT. It specifies CASSIELGTDTQYF.